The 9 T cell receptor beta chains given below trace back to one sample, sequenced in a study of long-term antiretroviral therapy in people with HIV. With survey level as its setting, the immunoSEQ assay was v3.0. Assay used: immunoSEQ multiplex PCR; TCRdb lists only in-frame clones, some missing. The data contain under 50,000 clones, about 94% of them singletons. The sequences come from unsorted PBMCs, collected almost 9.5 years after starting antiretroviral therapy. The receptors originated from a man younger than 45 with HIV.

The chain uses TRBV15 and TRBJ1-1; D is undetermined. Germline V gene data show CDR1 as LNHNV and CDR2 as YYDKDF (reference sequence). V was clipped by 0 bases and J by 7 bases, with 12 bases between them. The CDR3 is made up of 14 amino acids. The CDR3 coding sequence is TGTGCCACCAGCAGAGAGGGCTGGGAGGGTGAAGCTTTCTTT. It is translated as CATSREGWEGEAFF.

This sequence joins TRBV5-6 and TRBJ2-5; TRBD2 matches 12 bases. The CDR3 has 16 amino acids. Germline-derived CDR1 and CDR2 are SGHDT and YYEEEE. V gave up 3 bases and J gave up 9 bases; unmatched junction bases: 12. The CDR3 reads CASSSTSGGGVVAQYF. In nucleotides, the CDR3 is TGTGCCAGCAGCTCGACTAGCGGGGGAGGCGTCGTGGCCCAGTACTTC.

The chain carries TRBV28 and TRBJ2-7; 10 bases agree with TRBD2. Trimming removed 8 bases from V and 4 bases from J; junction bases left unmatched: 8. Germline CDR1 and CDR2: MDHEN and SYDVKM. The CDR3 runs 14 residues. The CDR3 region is CASCPSGGKYEQYV. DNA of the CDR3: TGTGCCAGCTGTCCTAGCGGGGGAAAATACGAGCAGTACGTC.

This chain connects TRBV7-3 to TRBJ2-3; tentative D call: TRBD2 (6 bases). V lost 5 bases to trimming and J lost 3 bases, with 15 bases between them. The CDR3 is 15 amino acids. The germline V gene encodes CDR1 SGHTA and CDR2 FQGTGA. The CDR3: CASSIGTVVTDTQYF. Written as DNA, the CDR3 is TGTGCCAGCAGCATTGGGACTGTAGTTACAGATACGCAGTATTTT.

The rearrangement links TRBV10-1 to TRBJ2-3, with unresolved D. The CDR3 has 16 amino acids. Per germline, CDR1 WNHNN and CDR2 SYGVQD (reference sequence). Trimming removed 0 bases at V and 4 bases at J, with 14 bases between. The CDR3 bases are TGCGCCAGCAGTGAGTCGAAGTTAAGGGAAGCAGATACGCAGTATTTT. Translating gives CASSESKLREADTQYF.

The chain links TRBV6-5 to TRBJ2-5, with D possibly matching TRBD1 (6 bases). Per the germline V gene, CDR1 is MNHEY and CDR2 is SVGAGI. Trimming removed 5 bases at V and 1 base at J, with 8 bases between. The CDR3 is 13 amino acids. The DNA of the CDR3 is TGTGCCAGCAGTCGGACAGTCCAAGAGACCCAGTACTTC. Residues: CASSRTVQETQYF.

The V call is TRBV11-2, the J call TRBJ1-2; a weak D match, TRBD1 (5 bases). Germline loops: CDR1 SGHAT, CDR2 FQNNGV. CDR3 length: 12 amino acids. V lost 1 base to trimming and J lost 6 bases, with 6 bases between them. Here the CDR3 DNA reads TGTGCCAGCAGCTTAGGAGGGGATGGCTACACCTTC. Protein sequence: CASSLGGDGYTF.

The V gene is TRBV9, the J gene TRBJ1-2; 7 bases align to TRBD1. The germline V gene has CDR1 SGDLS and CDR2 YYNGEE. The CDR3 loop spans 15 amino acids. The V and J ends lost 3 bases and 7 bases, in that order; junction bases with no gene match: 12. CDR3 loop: CASSASQGDIGGYTF. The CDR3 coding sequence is TGTGCCAGCAGCGCCAGCCAGGGGGATATTGGTGGCTACACCTTC.

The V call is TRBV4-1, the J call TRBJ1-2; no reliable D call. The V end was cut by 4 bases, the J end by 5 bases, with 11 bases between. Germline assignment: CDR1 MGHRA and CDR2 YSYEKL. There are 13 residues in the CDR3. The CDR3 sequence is CASSLGRQYGYTF. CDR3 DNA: TGCGCCAGCAGCCTAGGACGGCAATATGGCTACACCTTC.